These T cell receptor beta chains were read from a single sample in a study of identical twins. TCRdb passed the 5' RACE reads through MiXCR, listing each CDR3 protein once. The sample includes hundreds of thousands of distinct CDR3 sequences, roughly an eighth of them seen just once. These same data were also listed under a study on yellow fever vaccine responses in identical twins.

Sequencing input: PBMCs. The receptors originated from a woman aged 18 to 35 in good health. The CDR3 runs from the conserved cysteine through the conserved F or W. The order of the fields is V gene, J gene, D gene, clone size, CDR3 DNA, CDR3 protein. A D gene is named only where the DNA matches it firmly. Expanded clones are given a class, and other clones once, few, many or no size at all.

v_gene: TRBV20-1
j_gene: TRBJ1-2
d_gene: NA
abundance: many
CDR3nt: TGCAGTGCTAGTGCAGGGCTGACCTATGGCTACACCTTC
CDR3aa: CSASAGLTYGYTF

v_gene: TRBV29-1
j_gene: TRBJ2-2
d_gene: NA
abundance: few
CDR3nt: TGCAGCGTTACGAGACAGGCGAACACCGGGGAGCTGTTTTTT
CDR3aa: CSVTRQANTGELFF

v_gene: TRBV21-1
j_gene: TRBJ2-2
d_gene: NA
abundance: NA
CDR3nt: TGTGCCAGCAGCAGCCGAGGACTAGCGGGAGGCGGATACACCGGGGAGCTGTTTTTT
CDR3aa: CASSSRGLAGGGYTGELFF

v_gene: TRBV4-1
j_gene: TRBJ2-1
d_gene: NA
abundance: few
CDR3nt: TGCGCCAGCAGCCAAGATACGAGAAGCACGGTGGGGCAGTTCTTC
CDR3aa: CASSQDTRSTVGQFF

v_gene: TRBV6-5
j_gene: TRBJ2-7
d_gene: NA
abundance: NA
CDR3nt: TGTGCCAGCAGTTACGCGGGGACAGACTCCTACGAGCAGTACTTC
CDR3aa: CASSYAGTDSYEQYF

v_gene: TRBV6-5
j_gene: TRBJ1-6
d_gene: NA
abundance: few
CDR3nt: TGTGCCAGCAGTTACTCGCTGGGTCCGAATTCACCCCTCCACTTT
CDR3aa: CASSYSLGPNSPLHF

v_gene: TRBV5-5
j_gene: TRBJ2-7
d_gene: TRBD2
abundance: few
CDR3nt: TGTGCCAGCAGCTTGGATACTAGCGGGGTTTACTACGAGCAGTACTTC
CDR3aa: CASSLDTSGVYYEQYF

v_gene: TRBV20-1
j_gene: TRBJ2-3
d_gene: TRBD2
abundance: NA
CDR3nt: TGCTGTGCTAGGGGGACTAGCCTTTCCACAGATACGCAGTATTTT
CDR3aa: CCARGTSLSTDTQYF

v_gene: TRBV20-1
j_gene: TRBJ2-1
d_gene: TRBD1
abundance: few
CDR3nt: TGCAGTGCTATATATGACAGGGGACCGTTC
CDR3aa: CSAIYDRGPF

v_gene: TRBV7-8
j_gene: TRBJ2-1
d_gene: TRBD2
abundance: few
CDR3nt: TGTGCCAGCAGCTCCCTTTCTTTGCGGGAGCCTGAGCAGTTCTTC
CDR3aa: CASSSLSLREPEQFF

v_gene: TRBV12-3/TRBV12-4
j_gene: TRBJ2-2
d_gene: TRBD1
abundance: NA
CDR3nt: TGTGCCAGTACCACAGGGGCTGTCGGATACACCGGGGAGCTGTTTTTT
CDR3aa: CASTTGAVGYTGELFF

v_gene: TRBV7-8
j_gene: TRBJ1-1
d_gene: NA
abundance: few
CDR3nt: TGTGCCAGCAGCTTAGCAAATTCCGCTGAAGCTTTCTTT
CDR3aa: CASSLANSAEAFF

v_gene: TRBV6-2/TRBV6-3
j_gene: TRBJ2-3
d_gene: TRBD2
abundance: few
CDR3nt: TGTGCCAGCCGCCCTAGCGGGATTGTCACAGATACGCAGTATTTT
CDR3aa: CASRPSGIVTDTQYF

v_gene: TRBV18
j_gene: TRBJ1-1
d_gene: TRBD1
abundance: NA
CDR3nt: TGTGCCAGGCAACAGGGGTTCGCTTTCTTT
CDR3aa: CARQQGFAFF

v_gene: TRBV7-8
j_gene: TRBJ2-2
d_gene: NA
abundance: few
CDR3nt: TGTGCCAGCAGCTTAGGCACGAGTAGGGTTTCGGGGGAGCTGTTTTTT
CDR3aa: CASSLGTSRVSGELFF

v_gene: TRBV6-1
j_gene: TRBJ2-3
d_gene: TRBD1
abundance: few
CDR3nt: TGTGCCAGCATCAAGAACAGGGGGCCGGGCGCAGATACGCAGTATTTT
CDR3aa: CASIKNRGPGADTQYF

v_gene: TRBV20-1
j_gene: TRBJ2-1
d_gene: TRBD1
abundance: NA
CDR3nt: TGCAGTGCTGACAGGGGCCAACCCCCCAATGAGCAGTTCTTC
CDR3aa: CSADRGQPPNEQFF

v_gene: TRBV6-4
j_gene: TRBJ2-2
d_gene: NA
abundance: many
CDR3nt: TGTGCCAGCAGTGACTCCCCGGGGGCCGGGGAGCTGTTTTTT
CDR3aa: CASSDSPGAGELFF

v_gene: TRBV4-2
j_gene: TRBJ1-1
d_gene: NA
abundance: NA
CDR3nt: TGTGCCAGCAGCCCAAACCAAAACACTGAAGCTTTCTTT
CDR3aa: CASSPNQNTEAFF

v_gene: TRBV7-3
j_gene: TRBJ2-3
d_gene: NA
abundance: few
CDR3nt: TGTGCCAGCAGCTTAAAAGGCGGGACCGGCACAGATACGCAGTATTTT
CDR3aa: CASSLKGGTGTDTQYF

v_gene: TRBV6-1
j_gene: TRBJ1-3
d_gene: NA
abundance: NA
CDR3nt: TGTGCCAGCAGCAAAGGGGGAGGAGGAAACACCATATATTTT
CDR3aa: CASSKGGGGNTIYF

v_gene: TRBV4-1
j_gene: TRBJ2-7
d_gene: NA
abundance: few
CDR3nt: TGCGCCAGCAGCCAAGTCCCCGGAGGGCCTTCCTACGAGCAGTACTTC
CDR3aa: CASSQVPGGPSYEQYF

v_gene: TRBV5-1
j_gene: TRBJ2-5
d_gene: NA
abundance: NA
CDR3nt: TGCGCCAGCAGCTACGCCGGGAACCAAGAGACCCAGTACTTC
CDR3aa: CASSYAGNQETQYF

v_gene: TRBV2
j_gene: TRBJ2-7
d_gene: TRBD2
abundance: NA
CDR3nt: TGTGCCAGCAGTGCTTCACTAGCGGGAGGGCCCAGACCGGGGGAGCAGTACTTC
CDR3aa: CASSASLAGGPRPGEQYF

v_gene: TRBV12-3/TRBV12-4
j_gene: TRBJ1-5
d_gene: NA
abundance: few
CDR3nt: TGTGCCAGCAGTCTCCAAGTGGACATCCGTAGCAATCAGCCCCAGCATTTT
CDR3aa: CASSLQVDIRSNQPQHF

v_gene: TRBV12-3/TRBV12-4
j_gene: TRBJ2-1
d_gene: TRBD2
abundance: many
CDR3nt: TGTGCCAGCAGTTTTCGGGAGGTGAATGAGCAGTTCTTC
CDR3aa: CASSFREVNEQFF

v_gene: TRBV4-1
j_gene: TRBJ2-2
d_gene: TRBD2
abundance: many
CDR3nt: TGCGCCAGCAGCCAAGTCGATCTGGGACTAGCGGCCGGGGAGCTGTTTTTT
CDR3aa: CASSQVDLGLAAGELFF

v_gene: TRBV12-3/TRBV12-4
j_gene: TRBJ2-3
d_gene: NA
abundance: few
CDR3nt: TGTGCCAGCAGTTTAGCTGGGGGGGGCGGGTACGGCACAGATACGCAGTATTTT
CDR3aa: CASSLAGGGGYGTDTQYF

v_gene: TRBV29-1
j_gene: TRBJ2-5
d_gene: NA
abundance: NA
CDR3nt: TGCAGCGTTGACGCAGGGCCAGAGACCCAGTACTTC
CDR3aa: CSVDAGPETQYF

v_gene: TRBV28
j_gene: TRBJ1-3
d_gene: NA
abundance: NA
CDR3nt: TGTGCCAGCAGTCTGAGACACACCATATATTTT
CDR3aa: CASSLRHTIYF

v_gene: TRBV2
j_gene: TRBJ1-2
d_gene: NA
abundance: few
CDR3nt: TGTGCCAGCAAAAAAGTGGGGGGCTACACCTTC
CDR3aa: CASKKVGGYTF

v_gene: TRBV10-2
j_gene: TRBJ2-2
d_gene: TRBD2
abundance: NA
CDR3nt: TGCGCCAGCAGCCTAGTTGGGGGACTACCGTTCGCGAACACCGGGGAGCTGTTTTTT
CDR3aa: CASSLVGGLPFANTGELFF

v_gene: TRBV15
j_gene: TRBJ2-3
d_gene: NA
abundance: few
CDR3nt: TGTGCCACCAGCAGACGGGGTGCTAGCACAGATACGCAGTATTTT
CDR3aa: CATSRRGASTDTQYF

v_gene: TRBV4-1
j_gene: TRBJ2-3
d_gene: NA
abundance: NA
CDR3nt: TGCGCCAGCAGCCAGGATGTTGGACACCTCACAGATACGCAGTATTTT
CDR3aa: CASSQDVGHLTDTQYF

v_gene: TRBV20-1
j_gene: TRBJ2-3
d_gene: NA
abundance: few
CDR3nt: TGCAGTGCTACTTCGTGGGAAAGCACAGATACGCAGTATTTT
CDR3aa: CSATSWESTDTQYF

v_gene: TRBV5-1
j_gene: TRBJ1-1
d_gene: NA
abundance: NA
CDR3nt: TGCGCCAGCAGCTTAATCCTGGGGAGCACTGAAGCTTTCTTT
CDR3aa: CASSLILGSTEAFF

v_gene: TRBV20-1
j_gene: TRBJ2-5
d_gene: NA
abundance: NA
CDR3nt: TGCAGTGCTAGTACTAGTTCTGGGGTGGAGACCCAGTACTTC
CDR3aa: CSASTSSGVETQYF

v_gene: TRBV11-2
j_gene: TRBJ2-2
d_gene: NA
abundance: NA
CDR3nt: TGTGCCAGCAGCTTCCTATCGGACACCGGGGAGCTGTTTTTT
CDR3aa: CASSFLSDTGELFF

v_gene: TRBV10-3
j_gene: TRBJ2-7
d_gene: NA
abundance: few
CDR3nt: TGTGCCATCAGGAGGGCAGGGCGCTACGAGCAGTACTTC
CDR3aa: CAIRRAGRYEQYF

v_gene: TRBV18
j_gene: TRBJ2-2
d_gene: TRBD1
abundance: NA
CDR3nt: TGTGCCAGCTCAACGCGAGGGACAGGGACTACCGGGGAGCTGTTTTTT
CDR3aa: CASSTRGTGTTGELFF

v_gene: TRBV11-2
j_gene: TRBJ2-4
d_gene: TRBD1
abundance: NA
CDR3nt: TGTGCCAGCAGCTTACGAGGGACAGGGGATCGACTGGCCAAAAACATTCAGTACTTC
CDR3aa: CASSLRGTGDRLAKNIQYF

v_gene: TRBV5-1
j_gene: TRBJ2-1
d_gene: NA
abundance: many
CDR3nt: TGCGCCAGCAGCTTGGGGACCCTCAACTCCAATGAGCAGTTCTTC
CDR3aa: CASSLGTLNSNEQFF

v_gene: TRBV7-9
j_gene: TRBJ1-5
d_gene: NA
abundance: NA
CDR3nt: TGTGCCAGCAGTCTGGACATTGGGAATCAGCCCCAGCATTTT
CDR3aa: CASSLDIGNQPQHF

v_gene: TRBV28
j_gene: TRBJ2-7
d_gene: NA
abundance: NA
CDR3nt: TGTGCCAGCAGCCCGAGTAGTACTATGGATCGCTACGAGCAGTACTTC
CDR3aa: CASSPSSTMDRYEQYF

v_gene: TRBV5-6
j_gene: TRBJ2-7
d_gene: NA
abundance: few
CDR3nt: TGTGCCAGCACAACATGGACAGTCGCCCCCTACGAGCAGTACTTC
CDR3aa: CASTTWTVAPYEQYF

v_gene: TRBV20-1
j_gene: TRBJ2-1
d_gene: TRBD2
abundance: many
CDR3nt: TGCAGTGCTAGTACCCCAGCGGGGGTAGCGGCCCTGGAGCAGTTCTTC
CDR3aa: CSASTPAGVAALEQFF

v_gene: TRBV5-1
j_gene: TRBJ2-6
d_gene: NA
abundance: NA
CDR3nt: TGCGCCAGCAGCCTCAGGGTTCATGGGGCCAACGTCCTGACTTTC
CDR3aa: CASSLRVHGANVLTF

v_gene: TRBV20-1
j_gene: TRBJ1-6
d_gene: NA
abundance: many
CDR3nt: TGCAGTGCTACCCGGGACGGAGTATTGGCCCTCCACTTT
CDR3aa: CSATRDGVLALHF